Each of the 18 T cell receptor beta chains below was sequenced from the same sample in a study of T cell repertoires in cytomegalovirus infection. Each CDR3 protein gets one entry after TCRdb re-called the reads with MiXCR. The sample consists of about 260,000 distinct CDR3 sequences, roughly 13% of them appearing once. Material for sequencing was PBMCs. These receptors all come from a human donor in good health (CMV status not recorded). Some clones in this sample may be carry-over from other donors' samples.

The sample holds many counts of this clonotype. This rearrangement joins TRBV7-2 to TRBJ2-7, with TRBD2 matching 10 bases. CDR1 SGHTA and CDR2 FQGNSA come from the germline V gene. J lost 3 bases, V lost 2 bases, and 19 bases had no gene match. This CDR3 has 20 residues. This CDR3 reads CASSLIGSSGSQYGSYEQYF. The CDR3 DNA reads TGTGCCAGCAGCTTAATAGGGTCTAGCGGGAGCCAATATGGGAGCTACGAGCAGTACTTC.

V is TRBV29-1 and J is TRBJ1-3; D is uncertain. CDR1 and CDR2 (germline): SQVTM, ANQGSEA. V dropped 4 bases and J dropped 0 bases, with 10 bases sitting between them. The CDR3 spans 14 residues. CDR3 in amino acids: CSVGSGNSGNTIYF. In nucleotides, the CDR3 is TGCAGCGTTGGATCTGGAAACTCTGGAAACACCATATATTTT.

This clonotype occurred many times. The CDR3 region is CASSLGGGTVRSYNSPLHF. CDR3 DNA: TGTGCCAGCAGCTTAGGGGGGGGGACCGTGAGGTCCTATAATTCACCCCTCCACTTT. This chain joins TRBV7-2 and TRBJ1-6; a possible D gene is TRBD1 (5 bases). Trimming cost V 1 base and J 1 base, with 17 bases left between them. The CDR3 runs 19 residues. Germline CDR1 reads SGHTA; CDR2 reads FQGNSA. Looking up the rest from reference TRBV7-2 and TRBJ1-6 gives the full variable domain: GAGVSQSPSNKVTEKGKDVELRCDPISGHTALYWYRQSLGQGLEFLIYFQGNSAPDKSGLPSDRFSAERTGGSVSTLTIQRTQQEDSAVYLCASSLGGGTVRSYNSPLHFGNGTRLTVT.

This clonotype was seen repeatedly, ten times or more. The chain employs TRBV19 and TRBJ1-5; D call uncertain. With 1 base removed from V and 7 bases from J, the gap between germline ends came to 17 bases. The CDR3 has 16 amino acids. The V gene's germline CDR1 is LNHDA and CDR2 SQIVND (reference sequence). The CDR3 here is CASSIVRASGRQPQHF. For the CDR3, the DNA is TGTGCCAGTAGTATAGTTAGGGCGTCGGGAAGACAGCCCCAGCATTTT. The full variable domain, in which reference TRBV19 and TRBJ1-5 provide the parts outside the CDR3, is DGGITQSPKYLFRKEGQNVTLSCEQNLNHDAMYWYRQDPGQGLRLIYYSQIVNDFQKGDIAEGYSVSREKKESFPLTVTSAQKNPTAFYLCASSIVRASGRQPQHFGDGTRLSIL.

This clonotype was seen ten or more times. The rearrangement joins TRBV12-3 or TRBV12-4 to TRBJ1-3; the match to TRBD1 covers 7 bases. The CDR3 sequence is 13 residues long. J lost 4 bases, V lost 6 bases, and 3 bases had no gene match. CDR3 sequence (DNA): TGTGCCAGCAGCCCGACAGGGGGAAACACCATATATTTT. This gives the protein CASSPTGGNTIYF.

This clonotype occurred once. The rearrangement uses TRBV29-1 and TRBJ2-7; D could derive from TRBD1 or TRBD2 (5 bases each). Germline assignment: CDR1 SQVTM and CDR2 ANQGSEA. The V end was cut by 6 bases, the J end by 4 bases, with 10 bases between. This CDR3 is built from 11 residues. Written as DNA, the CDR3 is TGCAGCGTAACGTGGGGGTACGAGCAGTACTTC. Translated, it gives CSVTWGYEQYF.

The genes are TRBV5-5 and TRBJ1-2; no reliable D call. Germline values: CDR1 SGHKS, CDR2 YYEKEE (reference sequence). The CDR3 runs 15 residues. V dropped 0 bases and J dropped 5 bases, with 14 bases sitting between them. CDR3 nucleotides: TGTGCCAGCAGCTTGGGTCCTCCCACCCTTTATGGCTACACCTTC. Its protein is CASSLGPPTLYGYTF.

This clonotype has at least ten counts. This chain connects TRBV7-8 to TRBJ2-1, with 11 bases identical to TRBD2. Germline CDR1 reads SGHVS; CDR2 reads FQNEAQ. This CDR3 has 17 amino acids. Unmatched junction bases numbered 6, after V lost 4 bases and J lost 1 base. CDR3 sequence: CASSSELAGVSYNEQFF. CDR3 nucleotide sequence: TGTGCCAGCAGCTCGGAACTAGCGGGGGTGTCCTACAATGAGCAGTTCTTC.

This clonotype occurred many times. J is TRBJ2-5 and V is TRBV7-9; unclear D gene. The CDR3 is 12 residues long. CDR1 is SEHNR and CDR2 is FQNEAQ in the germline V gene (reference sequence). V was trimmed by 6 bases and J by 4 bases, leaving 9 bases between them. CDR3 coding DNA: TGTGCCAGCAGTGGGCCCTCAGAGACCCAGTACTTC. Translation: CASSGPSETQYF.

This clonotype was observed a few times. The chain carries TRBV24-1 and TRBJ2-2, with TRBD2 as a possible D gene (6 bases). CDR3 length equals 15 residues. V lost 4 bases to trimming and J lost 3 bases, with 11 bases between them. CDR1 and CDR2 from the germline V gene are KGHDR and SFDVKD. CDR3 DNA sequence: TGTGCCACCAGTGACAACGGGAGAGACACCGGGGAGCTGTTTTTT. Translation: CATSDNGRDTGELFF.

This clonotype was seen a handful of times. The chain joins TRBV5-1 to TRBJ2-1; D is unclear. The length of the CDR3 is 12 residues. Trimming removed 2 bases at V and 8 bases at J, with 8 bases between. Germline CDR1 is SGHRS and CDR2 is YFSETQ. This chain's CDR3 is CASSFPGDEQFF. CDR3 nucleotides: TGCGCCAGCAGCTTTCCTGGGGATGAGCAGTTCTTC.

This clonotype has more than one count but fewer than ten. V gene TRBV7-9 combines with J gene TRBJ2-7; D is possibly TRBD2 (6 bases). Per germline, CDR1 SEHNR and CDR2 FQNEAQ (reference sequence). V lost 5 bases and J lost 6, with 17 bases in between. The CDR3 length is 14 residues. CDR3 residues: CASSRGTAPLEQYF. Here the CDR3 DNA reads TGTGCCAGCAGCCGCGGGACTGCCCCTCTCGAGCAGTACTTC.

The rearrangement joins TRBV6-1 to TRBJ1-1, with TRBD1 matching 7 bases. With 5 bases clipped from V and 3 bases from J, the junction kept 9 bases outside the gene matches. The CDR3 is 15 residues long. Germline CDR1 MNHNS, CDR2 SASEGT. The CDR3 reads CASSRWGQGDTEAFF. CDR3 nucleotides: TGTGCCAGCAGTCGGTGGGGGCAGGGGGACACTGAAGCTTTCTTT.

This sequence joins TRBV20-1 and TRBJ1-5; 10 positions agree with TRBD1. V dropped 6 bases and J dropped 6; count of bases not matched to a gene: 8. Looked up from germline, CDR1 is DFQATT and CDR2 is SNEGSKA (reference sequence). This CDR3 contains 14 residues. CDR3 sequence: CSAVGQGTGQPQHF. The CDR3 bases are TGCAGTGCGGTGGGACAGGGGACGGGTCAGCCCCAGCATTTT.

In its sample, this clonotype was seen many times. The rearrangement uses TRBV7-2 and TRBJ1-3; D is possibly TRBD1 (5 bases). Germline V gives CDR1 SGHTA, CDR2 FQGNSA. The CDR3 is made up of 16 amino acids. Trimming took 5 bases from V and 4 from J, leaving 18 bases between them. This CDR3 is CASSRRGGNLGNTIYF. The CDR3 DNA follows: TGTGCCAGCAGCCGCCGGGGGGGGAATCTAGGAAACACCATATATTTT. The full variable domain, with the rest looked up from reference TRBV7-2 and TRBJ1-3, is GAGVSQSPSNKVTEKGKDVELRCDPISGHTALYWYRQSLGQGLEFLIYFQGNSAPDKSGLPSDRFSAERTGGSVSTLTIQRTQQEDSAVYLCASSRRGGNLGNTIYFGEGSWLTVV.

This clonotype was counted only a few times. The chain links TRBV28 to TRBJ2-7; TRBD2 aligns across 8 bases. The CDR3 consists of 14 residues. Germline V gene sequence: CDR1 MDHEN, CDR2 SYDVKM. The V segment lost 7 bases and the J segment 1 base; nucleotides outside the gene matches: 6. The CDR3 protein is CASTQAGESYEQYF. As DNA, the CDR3 is TGTGCCAGCACCCAAGCGGGGGAGTCCTACGAGCAGTACTTC.

The genes are TRBV28 and TRBJ2-7; weak D call: TRBD1 (6 bases). Trimming took off 3 bases at V and 4 bases at J, with 13 bases between the two ends. Germline V lookup: CDR1 MDHEN, CDR2 SYDVKM. CDR3 length: 14 amino acids. CDR3 in amino acids: CASSLGTIVYEQYF. The DNA for the CDR3 is TGTGCCAGCAGTTTGGGGACAATCGTTTACGAGCAGTACTTC.

In its sample, this clonotype was seen many times. The V call is TRBV4-2, the J call TRBJ2-1; the match to TRBD1 covers 8 bases. The CDR3 has 12 amino acids. The V gene end was trimmed by 4 bases and the J gene end by 9 bases; junction bases not matched to a gene: 2. Looked up from germline, CDR1 is LGHNA and CDR2 is YNFKEQ. The CDR3 DNA sequence: TGTGCCAGCAGCCTCGACAGGGGTGAGCAGTTCTTC. Residues: CASSLDRGEQFF.